This T cell receptor beta chain stems from a study of blood T cell repertoires in COVID-19 (dated by TCRdb to the early 2020s). As for the study more broadly: Collaborator samples came from the United States, Italy and Spain and covered acute and convalescent phases of COVID-19. The material from the prospective study consisted of cDNA or gDNA derived from T cells, B-cell-depleted T cells, or PBMCs. The dataset comprised deeply sampled blood TCRbeta repertoires from subjects exposed to, actively infected with, or recovered from COVID-19. A freely available public database, intended as a resource for researchers studying the immune response to SARS-CoV-2, is where the repertoires were released. Samples were obtained from the ongoing ImmuneRACE study (first 160 participants) and from 1,000 to 1,500 subjects provided by 6 global collaborators. The sample metadata nearly always contained a de-identified subject ID, COVID-19 status, age in years and sex. Where available, HLA class I and class II types were obtained from metadata supplied by the sample provider rather than from assay-based typing. The research as a whole found: The quantity of clinical and demographic metadata differed by source and by participant and was supplied without curation.

Collaborating institutions collected whole blood in K2EDTA tubes following their own protocols. Collaborator samples were shipped for TCRbeta analysis as frozen whole blood, isolated PBMCs, or DNA extracted from either sample type. Measured from the cysteine to the phenylalanine, the CDR3 is 15 residues long. CDR3 DNA only is kept here, 45 bases in frame from base 1. V is trimmed back by 4 bases and J by 5 bases, and the junction contains 9 bases that no gene match accounts for. The germline V gene yields SGDLS for CDR1 and YYNGEE for CDR2. TCRbeta CDR3 regions were amplified from genomic DNA by means of the immunoSEQ Assay, a bias-controlled multiplex PCR. The study's own analysis went as follows. The number of nucleated cells in each sample was estimated by amplification of reference gene primers within the assay. Sequence reads were collapsed and filtered to measure the absolute abundance of every unique TCRbeta CDR3 rearrangement. Productive Simpson clonality was computed per sample as the square root of Simpson's diversity index over productive rearrangements. TCRdb holds this immuneACCESS table with in-frame rearrangements only. Some clones are missing; in checked studies, unresolved V genes explain under half, and the rest has no known cause. That table furnishes V, J and clone size, whereas the DNA furnished D and trimming. Counted in this sample were 200,000 to 250,000 clones; 88% of them appeared once. The biggest ten clones account for around 1.6% of the sample.

This clone was found once. Its antigen is not yet known. Per-base qualities were not stored, and no clone one base away is much larger. The sequence came from a man in his late teens or twenties with active or convalescent COVID-19. The rearranged chain carries TRBV9 and TRBJ2-1; the central 7 bases match TRBD2. The sample taken for sequencing was peripheral blood. The CDR3 region reads CASSTREAYNNEQFF. The DNA sequence is TGTGCCAGCAGCACTCGGGAGGCCTACAACAATGAGCAGTTCTTC.